Below, 2 T cell receptor beta chains from the same sample are listed, as sequenced in a study of metastatic and nonmetastatic thyroid tumors. All patients were treatment-naive before thyroid surgery. From the PCR reads, TCRdb re-called clones with MiXCR. The table has approximately 38,000 clones, around a third seen once. Material for sequencing was tumor tissue. All receptors derive from a female donor with papillary thyroid cancer or a benign thyroid nodule (not recorded which). Some clones in this sample may be carry-over from other donors' samples.

The J gene is TRBJ2-3, the V gene TRBV6-1; D is unresolved. The ends were cut back, 6 bases at V and 3 bases at J, with 16 bases in the middle. CDR3 length: 15 residues. The V gene's germline CDR1 is MNHNS and CDR2 SASEGT. The CDR3 DNA reads as TGTGCCAGCAGACCACAACTTCTACGGACAGATACGCAGTATTTT. Its protein is CASRPQLLRTDTQYF.

A few counts support this clone. This chain connects TRBV7-9 to TRBJ1-2; D might be TRBD1 (6 bases). Germline loops: CDR1 SEHNR, CDR2 FQNEAQ (reference sequence). V lost 3 bases, J lost 7 bases, and 12 bases lay in between. The CDR3 runs to 13 residues. The CDR3 loop is CASSLTGAGGYTF. The CDR3 DNA is TGTGCCAGCAGCTTGACGGGGGCAGGTGGCTACACCTTC.